Listed here are 32 T cell receptor beta chains from one sample, sequenced in a study of CD8+CD57+ T cells in acquired aplastic anemia. Profiling of TCR beta VDJ combinations and CDR3 sequences used genomic DNA as template. Using its own MiXCR run on the reads, TCRdb lists one record per CDR3 protein. This sample carries 180,000 or so distinct CDR3 sequences, about half of them seen once, and the ten largest clones take under 3.5%. The specimen was sorted CD4+, CD8+, or CD8+CD57+ T cells (not recorded which) from PBMCs. The receptors were gathered from a human donor in good health.

This clonotype was seen a handful of times. The chain is built from TRBV10-2 and TRBJ2-3; D is perhaps TRBD1 (6 bases). Per germline, CDR1 WSHSY and CDR2 SAAADI. V was cut by 8 bases and J by 0 bases, with 18 bases left in between. The CDR3 contains 16 residues. The CDR3 DNA sequence: TGCGCCAGCGCGAAAAAACAGGGACCTAGCACAGATACGCAGTATTTT. It yields the protein CASAKKQGPSTDTQYF.

In DNA, the CDR3 is TGCGCCAGCAGCTCCTGGACAGGGATAAGCTATGGCTACACCTTC. This encodes CASSSWTGISYGYTF. This chain uses TRBV5-1 with TRBJ1-2; the match to TRBD1 covers 8 bases. Losses at the gene ends were 3 bases for V and 4 bases for J; bases not matched to a gene: 8. CDR3 length: 15 amino acids. Germline lookup yields CDR1 SGHRS and CDR2 YFSETQ. The full variable domain, its missing parts supplied by reference TRBV5-1 and TRBJ1-2, is KAGVTQTPRYLIKTRGQQVTLSCSPISGHRSVSWYQQTPGQGLQFLFEYFSETQRNKGNFPGRFSGRQFSNSRSEMNVSTLELGDSALYLCASSSWTGISYGYTFGSGTRLTVV.

In this sample, this clonotype turned up a few times. J is TRBJ2-7 and V is TRBV10-3; TRBD1 is a possible D gene (6 bases). This CDR3 has 15 residues. Germline V gene data show CDR1 as ENHRY and CDR2 as SYGVKD. Trimming left V 0 bases short and J 6 bases short, with 15 bases between. DNA for the CDR3: TGTGCCATCAGTGAGTCCCCTACAGGGAGTGGCGAGCAGTACTTC. Its protein is CAISESPTGSGEQYF.

V and J are TRBV10-3 and TRBJ2-1; 15 bases fit TRBD2. This CDR3 comprises 15 residues. The germline V gene encodes CDR1 ENHRY and CDR2 SYGVKD. The junction had 6 bases not matched to a gene; V was cut back by 3 bases and J by 12 bases. The CDR3 is CAISDSTGLAGGQFF. CDR3 DNA: TGTGCCATCAGTGACAGCACGGGACTAGCGGGAGGGCAGTTCTTC.

This clonotype was found a few times. The chain uses TRBV6-2 or TRBV6-3 and TRBJ2-1, with D maybe TRBD1 (6 bases). Germline-derived CDR1 and CDR2 are MNHEY and SVGEGT. The V gene lost 6 bases and the J gene lost 6 bases, with 15 bases spanning the gap. The CDR3 extends over 14 amino acids. CDR3 in amino acids: CASSFGQSSNEQFF. The CDR3, as DNA: TGTGCCAGCAGCTTCGGACAGTCGTCCAATGAGCAGTTCTTC.

The chain couples TRBV3-1 to TRBJ2-7; D perhaps matches TRBD2 (6 bases). CDR1 is LGHDT, CDR2 YNNKEL, per germline (reference sequence). V lost 6 bases and J lost 0, with 15 bases in between. The CDR3 runs 15 residues. CDR3 amino acids: CASSYPWRDSYEQYF. CDR3 sequence (DNA): TGTGCCAGCAGTTACCCGTGGCGGGACTCCTACGAGCAGTACTTC.

In its sample, this clonotype was seen many times. This chain links TRBV24-1 with TRBJ1-2; 9 bases line up with TRBD1. The CDR3 loop spans 14 amino acids. From germline, CDR1 is KGHDR and CDR2 SFDVKD. Germline trimming cut 3 bases from V and 7 bases from J; bases unmatched to any gene: 5. CDR3 in DNA: TGTGCCACCAGTGATCCCGACAGGGGGGGTGGCTACACCTTC. It is translated as CATSDPDRGGGYTF.

V gene TRBV20-1 combines with J gene TRBJ2-7; 11 positions match TRBD2. Germline V lookup: CDR1 DFQATT, CDR2 SNEGSKA (reference sequence). V lost 6 bases to trimming and J lost 6 bases; unmatched junction nucleotides: 7. This CDR3 has 13 residues. CDR3 bases: TGCAGTGCCCTACTAGCGGGAGTACGCGAGCAGTACTTC. Amino acid sequence: CSALLAGVREQYF.

This clonotype occurred many times. J is TRBJ1-1 and V is TRBV7-9, with D unclear. From germline, CDR1 is SEHNR and CDR2 FQNEAQ (reference sequence). This CDR3 is 13 amino acids long. V lost 1 base to trimming and J lost 4 bases, with 7 bases between them. The chain's CDR3 is CASSLGATTEAFF. CDR3 coding DNA: TGTGCCAGCAGCTTAGGGGCGACCACTGAAGCTTTCTTT.

This clonotype has more than one count but fewer than ten. The J gene is TRBJ1-1, the V gene TRBV6-5; a possible D gene is TRBD1 (5 bases). This CDR3 comprises 17 residues. Germline V CDR1 and CDR2: MNHEY, SVGAGI. Trimming pared 8 bases from V and 5 bases from J, leaving 27 bases between. CDR3 protein: CASFISSLGGGWTEAFF. In nucleotides, the CDR3 is TGTGCCAGCTTCATATCCTCCCTCGGGGGGGGATGGACTGAAGCTTTCTTT.

The chain has TRBV2 and TRBJ1-6, with 9 nucleotides matching TRBD1. V shed 7 bases, J shed 6 bases, and the junction held 7 bases outside the gene matches. This CDR3 spans 15 amino acids. The germline gives CDR1 SNHLY, CDR2 FYNNEI. DNA of the CDR3: TGTGCCAGCATTCTGGGGACAGGGATTAATTCACCCCTCCACTTT. This sequence encodes CASILGTGINSPLHF.

A remark on this clonotype: At one boundary the junction diverges from the germline segment, which might be a read error. The J gene is TRBJ1-5, the V gene TRBV30, with D hard to call. There are 13 residues in the CDR3. Germline-derived CDR1 and CDR2 are GTSNPN and SVGIG (reference sequence). The CDR3 sequence: CAWSADTDHPRHF. CDR3 nucleotides: TGTGCCTGGAGCGCTGACACTGATCACCCCCGGCATTTT.

This clonotype was counted many times. The J gene is TRBJ2-5, the V gene TRBV6-6; D is unclear. Germline V lookup: CDR1 MNHNY, CDR2 SVGAGI (reference sequence). The CDR3 length is 11 residues. The ends were cut back, 2 bases at V and 6 bases at J, with 4 bases in the middle. CDR3 nucleotide sequence: TGTGCCAGCAGTTACGGGCAGACCCAGTACTTC. Its translation: CASSYGQTQYF.

The V gene is TRBV7-8, the J gene TRBJ2-5; D ambiguous. The CDR3 spans 13 residues. The V gene's germline CDR1 is SGHVS and CDR2 FQNEAQ. Deletions cut 1 base from V and 5 bases from J, with 8 bases between. In DNA, the CDR3 is TGTGCCAGCAGCTTAGTGTTCAGGGAGACCCAGTACTTC. Its translation is CASSLVFRETQYF.

This clonotype was detected once. The rearrangement uses TRBV25-1 and TRBJ2-3; 12 bases align to TRBD2. Germline trimming cut 1 base from V and 4 bases from J; bases unmatched to any gene: 6. This CDR3 region has 17 residues. Germline V gene sequence: CDR1 MGHDK, CDR2 SYGVNS. DNA of the CDR3: TGTGCCAGCAGTGAATTGACTAGCGGGAGCGGTCCAGATACGCAGTATTTT. Its translation: CASSELTSGSGPDTQYF.

The chain recombines TRBV24-1 with TRBJ1-1; no clear D gene. Trimming pared 8 bases from V and 3 bases from J, leaving 15 bases between. CDR3 size: 14 residues. Germline V gene sequence: CDR1 KGHDR, CDR2 SFDVKD. CDR3 nucleotide sequence: TGTGCCACCACAAAGAGGCCCTGGGACACTGAAGCTTTCTTT. Protein sequence: CATTKRPWDTEAFF.

Turning to this clonotype: The CDR3 does not close with the conserved phenylalanine or tryptophan, likely indicating a read error. The rearrangement uses TRBV6-5 and TRBJ1-1, with 11 nucleotides matching TRBD1. The germline V gene encodes CDR1 MNHEY and CDR2 SVGAGI. Trimming cost V 4 bases and J 5 bases; bases outside gene matches: 3. The CDR3 spans 14 residues. Written as DNA, the CDR3 is TGTGCCAGCAGTTCGGACAGGGGGCTGACTGAAGCTTTCTCT. It yields the protein CASSSDRGLTEAFS.

Of note for this clonotype: The CDR3 end shows no conserved phenylalanine or tryptophan, and so a read error is likely. The genes are TRBV2 and TRBJ2-7, with TRBD2 matching 8 bases. The V gene's germline CDR1 is SNHLY and CDR2 FYNNEI. Trimming removed 6 bases from V and 6 bases from J; junction bases left unmatched: 7. This CDR3 is built from 13 residues. CDR3 protein: CASRKREFGEQYL. In nucleotides, the CDR3 is TGTGCCAGCAGAAAGCGGGAGTTTGGCGAGCAGTACCTC.

This clonotype was seen more than once but under ten times. V gene TRBV19 combines with J gene TRBJ1-1; the match to TRBD1 covers 7 bases. The CDR3 is 16 amino acids. The germline gives CDR1 LNHDA, CDR2 SQIVND (reference sequence). V was clipped by 3 bases and J by 0 bases; unmatched bases: 7. This chain's CDR3 is CASSIGGQTLNTEAFF. CDR3 nucleotide sequence: TGTGCCAGTAGTATTGGGGGACAGACATTGAACACTGAAGCTTTCTTT.

The chain has TRBV10-3 and TRBJ2-3, with 11 bases that match TRBD2. Germline V CDR1 and CDR2: ENHRY, SYGVKD. V was clipped by 3 bases and J by 6 bases; unmatched bases: 5. The CDR3 is 15 amino acids. This CDR3 is CAISELAGVKDTQYF. CDR3 DNA: TGTGCCATCAGTGAACTAGCGGGAGTAAAGGATACGCAGTATTTT.

The rearrangement uses TRBV6-1 and TRBJ1-3; D may be TRBD1 (6 bases). The ends were cut back, 2 bases at V and 3 bases at J, with 11 bases in the middle. Looked up from germline, CDR1 is MNHNS and CDR2 is SASEGT. This CDR3 is 15 amino acids long. This CDR3 reads CASSERGGGGNTIYF. In DNA form, the CDR3 reads TGTGCCAGCAGTGAAAGGGGGGGTGGTGGAAACACCATATATTTT.

This clonotype was seen at least ten times. CDR3 in amino acids: CASSLDGSQPQHF. The DNA for the CDR3 is TGTGCCAGCAGCTTGGACGGATCTCAGCCCCAGCATTTT. The chain couples TRBV5-6 to TRBJ1-5, with D hard to call. Trimming removed 0 bases at V and 6 bases at J, with 7 bases between. This CDR3 contains 13 residues. CDR1 and CDR2 (germline): SGHDT, YYEEEE.

This clonotype was detected a few times. J is TRBJ2-1 and V is TRBV2, with D uncertain. V lost 5 bases to trimming and J lost 7 bases, with 9 bases between them. Germline V gene lookup returns CDR1 SNHLY and CDR2 FYNNEI. This CDR3 region has 12 residues. The CDR3 sequence: CASSPASNEQFF. CDR3 coding DNA: TGTGCCAGCAGTCCCGCTTCGAATGAGCAGTTCTTC.

Note on this clonotype: A junction boundary mismatches the germline segment, possibly from a read error. The V gene is TRBV24-1, the J gene TRBJ2-5; the match to TRBD1 covers 7 bases. This CDR3 has 15 amino acids. Germline CDR1 is KGHDR and CDR2 is SFDVKD. The CDR3 nucleotides are TGTGCCACCAGTGATTGGTTGGGGACAGAAGAGACCCGGTACTTC. Translating gives CATSDWLGTEETRYF.

A note on this clonotype: Being one base from a much bigger clone, this may be a read error. V gene TRBV5-4 combines with J gene TRBJ2-7, with D tentatively TRBD1 or TRBD2 (5 bases each). CDR1 and CDR2 from the germline V gene are SGHNT and YYREEE (reference sequence). The CDR3 consists of 15 residues. V shed 4 bases and J shed 0 bases, with 14 bases lying between them. The CDR3, as DNA: TGTGCCAGCAGCGTCGGGACCCAGAGCTCCTACGAGCAGTACTTC. Translating gives CASSVGTQSSYEQYF.

The chain uses TRBV10-3 and TRBJ1-2, with a tentative D call TRBD1 (6 bases). The CDR3 is made up of 13 amino acids. The germline gives CDR1 ENHRY, CDR2 SYGVKD. Trimming cost V 7 bases and J 2 bases, with 11 bases left between them. Here the CDR3 DNA reads TGTGCCATCACCTCGGACAGAAACTATGGCTACACCTTC. Translating gives CAITSDRNYGYTF.

The rearrangement uses TRBV24-1 and TRBJ2-4; D might be TRBD1 (5 bases). V lost 2 bases to trimming and J lost 9 bases, with 19 bases between them. The length of the CDR3 is 16 residues. Germline assignment: CDR1 KGHDR and CDR2 SFDVKD. The CDR3 loop is CATSDSDPTGYGIQYF. CDR3 DNA: TGTGCCACCAGTGATTCGGACCCTACAGGCTACGGCATTCAGTACTTC.

The chain links TRBV6-2 or TRBV6-3 to TRBJ2-3; 15 nucleotides agree with TRBD2. J gave up 0 bases and V 0 bases, and 4 bases lay outside the gene matches. Germline CDR1 MNHEY, CDR2 SVGEGT. The CDR3 sequence is 19 residues long. Here the CDR3 DNA reads TGTGCCAGCAGTTACTCCTGGACTAGCGGGGGGGCTAGCACAGATACGCAGTATTTT. Translating gives CASSYSWTSGGASTDTQYF.

This clonotype occurred many times. The chain combines TRBV19 with TRBJ2-1, with D hard to call. V shed 4 bases and J shed 4 bases, with 5 bases lying between them. CDR3 size: 12 residues. Germline CDR1 and CDR2: LNHDA and SQIVND (reference sequence). In DNA, the CDR3 is TGTGCCAGTAGTAAACTATACAATGAGCAGTTCTTC. Its translation: CASSKLYNEQFF.

This clonotype was counted a few times. V is TRBV19 and J is TRBJ2-1, with a weak D call TRBD2 (6 bases). The germline CDR1 and CDR2 sequences are LNHDA and SQIVND (reference sequence). V shed 3 bases and J shed 3 bases, with 12 bases lying between them. This CDR3 has 15 amino acids. CDR3 region: CASSIFAGNYNEQFF. CDR3 bases: TGTGCCAGTAGTATTTTTGCGGGGAACTACAATGAGCAGTTCTTC.

This clonotype has a single count. This chain joins TRBV24-1 and TRBJ1-1, with TRBD1 as a possible D gene (5 bases). V dropped 4 bases and J dropped 7 bases, with 6 bases sitting between them. The CDR3 is made up of 11 amino acids. Germline CDR1 is KGHDR and CDR2 is SFDVKD. CDR3 sequence reads: CATSDGGEAFF. CDR3 DNA sequence: TGTGCCACCAGTGACGGGGGTGAAGCTTTCTTT.

This clonotype was picked up a small number of times. The chain recombines TRBV24-1 with TRBJ2-3; D is uncertain. This CDR3 region has 14 residues. V lost 5 bases and J lost 5, with 13 bases in between. Germline-derived CDR1 and CDR2 are KGHDR and SFDVKD. This chain's CDR3 is CATSGRGNRDTQYF. The CDR3 DNA reads TGTGCCACCAGTGGACGCGGAAATAGAGATACGCAGTATTTT.